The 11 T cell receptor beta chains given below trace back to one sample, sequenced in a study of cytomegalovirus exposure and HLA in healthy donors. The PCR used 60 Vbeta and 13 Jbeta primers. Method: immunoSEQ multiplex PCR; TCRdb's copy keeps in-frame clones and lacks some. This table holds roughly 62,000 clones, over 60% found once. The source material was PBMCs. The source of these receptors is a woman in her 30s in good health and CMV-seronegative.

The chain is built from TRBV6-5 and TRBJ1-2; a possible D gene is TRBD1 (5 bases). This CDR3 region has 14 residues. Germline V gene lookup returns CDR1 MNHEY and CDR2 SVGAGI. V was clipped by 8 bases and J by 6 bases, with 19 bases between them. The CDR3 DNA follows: TGTGCCAGCGGAGCAGGGATGCGGAGTGATGGCTACACCTTC. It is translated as CASGAGMRSDGYTF.

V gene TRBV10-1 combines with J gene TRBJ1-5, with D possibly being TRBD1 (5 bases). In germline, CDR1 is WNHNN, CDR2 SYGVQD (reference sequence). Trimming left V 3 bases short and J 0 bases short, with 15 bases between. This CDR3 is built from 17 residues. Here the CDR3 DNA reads TGCGCCAGCAGTGAAGACGGAGGGGCTAATAGCAATCAGCCCCAGCATTTT. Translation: CASSEDGGANSNQPQHF.

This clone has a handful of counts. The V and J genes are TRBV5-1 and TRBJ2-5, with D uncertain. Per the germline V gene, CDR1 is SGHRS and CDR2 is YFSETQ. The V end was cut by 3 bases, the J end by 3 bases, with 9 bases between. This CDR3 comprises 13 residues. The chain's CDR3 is CASSSYREETQYF. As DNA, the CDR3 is TGCGCCAGCAGCTCGTACCGAGAAGAGACCCAGTACTTC. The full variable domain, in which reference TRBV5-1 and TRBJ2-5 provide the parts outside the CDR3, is KAGVTQTPRYLIKTRGQQVTLSCSPISGHRSVSWYQQTPGQGLQFLFEYFSETQRNKGNFPGRFSGRQFSNSRSEMNVSTLELGDSALYLCASSSYREETQYFGPGTRLLVL.

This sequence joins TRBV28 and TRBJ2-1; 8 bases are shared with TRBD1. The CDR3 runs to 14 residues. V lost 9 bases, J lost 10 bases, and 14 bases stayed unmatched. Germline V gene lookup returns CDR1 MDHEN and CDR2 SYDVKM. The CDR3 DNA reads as TGTGCCAGTAGCCTCAGGGGGCAGCCCTACGAGCAGTTCTTC. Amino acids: CASSLRGQPYEQFF.

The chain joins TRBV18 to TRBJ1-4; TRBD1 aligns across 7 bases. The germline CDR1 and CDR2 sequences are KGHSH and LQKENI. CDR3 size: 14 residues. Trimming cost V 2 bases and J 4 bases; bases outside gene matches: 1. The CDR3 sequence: CASSPRDSNEKLFF. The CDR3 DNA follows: TGTGCCAGCTCACCAAGGGACAGTAATGAAAAACTGTTTTTT.

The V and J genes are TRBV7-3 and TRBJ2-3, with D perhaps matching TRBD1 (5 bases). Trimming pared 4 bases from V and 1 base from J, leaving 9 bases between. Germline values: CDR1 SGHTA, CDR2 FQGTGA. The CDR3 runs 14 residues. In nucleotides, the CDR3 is TGTGCCAGCAGCTGGACACCAGGCACAGATACGCAGTATTTT. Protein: CASSWTPGTDTQYF.

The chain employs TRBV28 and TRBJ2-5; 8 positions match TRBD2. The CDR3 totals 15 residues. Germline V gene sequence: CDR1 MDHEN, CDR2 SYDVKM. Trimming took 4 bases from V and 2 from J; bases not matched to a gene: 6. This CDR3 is CASSSPLAVQETQYF. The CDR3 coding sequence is TGTGCCAGCAGTTCCCCACTAGCGGTGCAAGAGACCCAGTACTTC. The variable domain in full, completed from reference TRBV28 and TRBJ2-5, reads DVKVTQSSRYLVKRTGEKVFLECVQDMDHENMFWYRQDPGLGLRLIYFSYDVKMKEKGDIPEGYSVSREKKERFSLILESASTNQTSMYLCASSSPLAVQETQYFGPGTRLLVL.

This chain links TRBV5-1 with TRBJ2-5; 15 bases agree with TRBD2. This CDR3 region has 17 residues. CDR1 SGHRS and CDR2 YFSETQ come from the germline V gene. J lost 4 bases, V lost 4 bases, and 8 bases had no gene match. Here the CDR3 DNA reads TGCGCCAGCAGCCCGGGGACTAGCGGGAGGATGGGAGAGACCCAGTACTTC. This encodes CASSPGTSGRMGETQYF.

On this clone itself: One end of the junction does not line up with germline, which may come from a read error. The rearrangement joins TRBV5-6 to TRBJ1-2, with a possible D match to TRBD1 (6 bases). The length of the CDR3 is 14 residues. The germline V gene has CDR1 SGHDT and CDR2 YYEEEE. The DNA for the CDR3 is TGTGCCAGCAGCTTCGAGGGGGGGAGGTATGACTACACCTTC. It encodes CASSFEGGRYDYTF.

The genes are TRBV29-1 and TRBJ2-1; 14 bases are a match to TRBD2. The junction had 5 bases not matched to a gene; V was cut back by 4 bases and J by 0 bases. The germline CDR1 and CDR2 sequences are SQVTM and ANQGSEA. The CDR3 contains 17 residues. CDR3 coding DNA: TGCAGCGTTGGCGGGACTAGCGGGAGTTCCTCCTACAATGAGCAGTTCTTC. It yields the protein CSVGGTSGSSSYNEQFF.

CDR3 residues: CASSPEGLAGGTGELFF. The CDR3 bases are TGTGCCAGCAGCCCAGAGGGACTAGCGGGAGGCACCGGGGAGCTGTTTTTT. The J gene is TRBJ2-2, the V gene TRBV7-2; 15 nucleotides line up with TRBD2. With 5 bases clipped from V and 4 bases from J, the junction kept 5 bases outside the gene matches. The germline V gene encodes CDR1 SGHTA and CDR2 FQGNSA. The length of the CDR3 is 17 residues.